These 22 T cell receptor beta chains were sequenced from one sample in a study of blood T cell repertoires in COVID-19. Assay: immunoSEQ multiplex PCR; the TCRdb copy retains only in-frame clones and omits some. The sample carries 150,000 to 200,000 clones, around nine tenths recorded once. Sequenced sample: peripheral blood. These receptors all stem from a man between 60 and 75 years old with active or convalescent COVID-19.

CDR3 DNA: TGTGCCAGCTCCGGACAGGGGACAGATACGCAGTATTTT. This gives the protein CASSGQGTDTQYF. The chain links TRBV18 to TRBJ2-3, with 9 bases lining up with TRBD1. The CDR3 has 13 amino acids. In germline, CDR1 is KGHSH, CDR2 LQKENI. Trimming removed 6 bases from V and 3 bases from J; junction bases left unmatched: 1.

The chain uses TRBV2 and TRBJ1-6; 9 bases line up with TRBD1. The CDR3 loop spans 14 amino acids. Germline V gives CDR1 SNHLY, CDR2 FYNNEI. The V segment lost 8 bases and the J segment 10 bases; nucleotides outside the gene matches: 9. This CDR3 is CASDRQGVGSPLHF. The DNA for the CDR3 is TGTGCCAGCGACCGACAGGGGGTGGGGTCACCCCTCCACTTT.

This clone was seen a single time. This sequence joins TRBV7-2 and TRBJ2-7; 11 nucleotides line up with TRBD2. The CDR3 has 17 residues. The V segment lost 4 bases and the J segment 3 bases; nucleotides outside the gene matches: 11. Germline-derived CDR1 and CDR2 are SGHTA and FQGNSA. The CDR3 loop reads CASSWRLAGYPYYEQYF. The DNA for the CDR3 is TGTGCCAGCAGCTGGCGACTAGCGGGATACCCCTACTACGAGCAGTACTTC.

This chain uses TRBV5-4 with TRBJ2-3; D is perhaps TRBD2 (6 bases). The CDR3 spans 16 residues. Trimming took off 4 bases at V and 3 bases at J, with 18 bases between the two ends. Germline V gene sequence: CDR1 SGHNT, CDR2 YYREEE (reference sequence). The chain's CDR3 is CASSVSTQAGTDTQYF. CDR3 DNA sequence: TGTGCCAGCAGCGTGTCGACCCAGGCGGGAACAGATACGCAGTATTTT.

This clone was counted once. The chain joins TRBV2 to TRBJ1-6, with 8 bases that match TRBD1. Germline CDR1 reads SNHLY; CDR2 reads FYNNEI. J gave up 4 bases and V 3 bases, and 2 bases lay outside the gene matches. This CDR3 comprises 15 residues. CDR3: CASSDWTGYNSPLHF. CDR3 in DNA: TGTGCCAGCAGTGATTGGACAGGGTATAATTCACCCCTCCACTTT.

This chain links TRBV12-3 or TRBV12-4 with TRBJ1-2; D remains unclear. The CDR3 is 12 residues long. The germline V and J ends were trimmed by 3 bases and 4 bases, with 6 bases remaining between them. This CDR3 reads CASSFSGYGYTF. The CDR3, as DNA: TGTGCCAGCAGTTTTAGCGGCTATGGCTACACCTTC.

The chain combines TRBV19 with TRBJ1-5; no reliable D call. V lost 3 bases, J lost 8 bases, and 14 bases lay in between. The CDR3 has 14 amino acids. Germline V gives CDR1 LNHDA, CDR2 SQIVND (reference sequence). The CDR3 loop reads CASSIRGGQKPQHF. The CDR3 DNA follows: TGTGCCAGTAGTATTCGGGGTGGGCAGAAGCCCCAGCATTTT.

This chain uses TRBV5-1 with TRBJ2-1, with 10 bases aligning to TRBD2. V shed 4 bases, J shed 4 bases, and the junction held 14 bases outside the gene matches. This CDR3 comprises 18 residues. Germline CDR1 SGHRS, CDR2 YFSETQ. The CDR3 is CASSPSWGAGGIYNEQFF. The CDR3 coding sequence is TGCGCCAGCAGCCCCTCCTGGGGAGCGGGAGGGATTTACAATGAGCAGTTCTTC.

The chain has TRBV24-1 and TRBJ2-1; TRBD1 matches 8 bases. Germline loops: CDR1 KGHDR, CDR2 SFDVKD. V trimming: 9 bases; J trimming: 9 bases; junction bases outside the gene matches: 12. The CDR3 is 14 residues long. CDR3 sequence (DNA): TGTGCCACCTCGGGAGATCAGGGGGCAGGTGAGCAGTTCTTC. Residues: CATSGDQGAGEQFF.

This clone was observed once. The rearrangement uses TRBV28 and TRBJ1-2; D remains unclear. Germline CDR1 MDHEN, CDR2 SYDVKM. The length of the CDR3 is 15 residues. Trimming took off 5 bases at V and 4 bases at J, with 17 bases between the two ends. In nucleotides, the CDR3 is TGTGCCAGCAGTCTACGCCTCATAAATCGCTATGGCTACACCTTC. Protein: CASSLRLINRYGYTF.

CDR3 bases: TGTGCCAGCAGTGAATTGGGACATCAGAATTCACCCCTCCACTTT. It specifies CASSELGHQNSPLHF. V and J are TRBV25-1 and TRBJ1-6; tentative D call: TRBD1 (6 bases). Trimming removed 1 base from V and 7 bases from J, with 11 bases in between. The CDR3 runs 15 residues. Germline loops: CDR1 MGHDK, CDR2 SYGVNS. Based on the CDR3 plus reference TRBV25-1 and TRBJ1-6, the full variable domain is EADIYQTPRYLVIGTGKKITLECSQTMGHDKMYWYQQDPGMELHLIHYSYGVNSTEKGDLSSESTVSRIRTEHFPLTLESARPSHTSQYLCASSELGHQNSPLHFGNGTRLTVT.

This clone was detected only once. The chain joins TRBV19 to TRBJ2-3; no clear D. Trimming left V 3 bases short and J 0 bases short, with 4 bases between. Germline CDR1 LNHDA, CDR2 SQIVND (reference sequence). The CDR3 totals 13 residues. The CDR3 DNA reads TGTGCCAGTAGTATCTTTAGCACAGATACGCAGTATTTT. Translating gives CASSIFSTDTQYF.

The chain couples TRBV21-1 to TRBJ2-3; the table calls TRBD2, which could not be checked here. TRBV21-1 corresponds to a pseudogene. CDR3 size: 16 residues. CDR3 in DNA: TGTGCCAGCAGCAAAGCAGTTAGTCCGCAAGCAGATACGCAGTATTTT. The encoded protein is CASSKAVSPQADTQYF.

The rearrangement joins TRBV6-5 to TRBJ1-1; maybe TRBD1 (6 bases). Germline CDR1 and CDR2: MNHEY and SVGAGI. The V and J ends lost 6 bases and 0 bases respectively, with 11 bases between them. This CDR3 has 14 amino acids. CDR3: CASSPRGLNTEAFF. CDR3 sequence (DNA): TGTGCCAGCAGCCCGAGGGGGTTGAACACTGAAGCTTTCTTT.

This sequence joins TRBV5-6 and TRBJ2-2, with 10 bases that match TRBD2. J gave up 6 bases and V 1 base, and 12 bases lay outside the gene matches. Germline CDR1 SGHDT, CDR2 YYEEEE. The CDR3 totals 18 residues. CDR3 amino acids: CASSLYRWLAGVSGELFF. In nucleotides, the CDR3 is TGTGCCAGCAGCTTGTATAGGTGGCTAGCGGGAGTGTCCGGGGAGCTGTTTTTT.

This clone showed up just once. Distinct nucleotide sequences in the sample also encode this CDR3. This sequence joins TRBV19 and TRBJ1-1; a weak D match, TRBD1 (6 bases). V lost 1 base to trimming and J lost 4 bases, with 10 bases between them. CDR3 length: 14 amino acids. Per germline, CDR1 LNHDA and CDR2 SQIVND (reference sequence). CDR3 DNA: TGTGCCAGTAGTATAGGTCAGGGGAGCACTGAAGCTTTCTTT. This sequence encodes CASSIGQGSTEAFF.

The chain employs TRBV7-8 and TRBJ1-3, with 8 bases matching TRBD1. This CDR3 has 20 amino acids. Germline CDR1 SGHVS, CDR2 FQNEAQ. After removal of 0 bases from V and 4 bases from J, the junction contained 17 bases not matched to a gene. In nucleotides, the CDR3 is TGTGCCAGCAGCTTAGCCGCCGGACAGGGAATTGGGTCGGGCGGAAACACCATATATTTT. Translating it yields CASSLAAGQGIGSGGNTIYF.

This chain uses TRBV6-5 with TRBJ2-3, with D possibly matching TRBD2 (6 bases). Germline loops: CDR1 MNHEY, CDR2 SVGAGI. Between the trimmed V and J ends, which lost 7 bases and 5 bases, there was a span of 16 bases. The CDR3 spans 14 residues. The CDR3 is CASMGGGYGDTQYF. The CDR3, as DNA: TGTGCCAGCATGGGAGGAGGGTACGGAGATACGCAGTATTTT.

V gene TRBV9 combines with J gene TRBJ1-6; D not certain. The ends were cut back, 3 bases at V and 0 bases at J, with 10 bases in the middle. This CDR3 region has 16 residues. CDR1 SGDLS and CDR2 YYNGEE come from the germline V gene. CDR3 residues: CASSAAGSSYNSPLHF. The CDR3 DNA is TGTGCCAGCAGCGCAGCAGGTAGCTCCTATAATTCACCCCTCCACTTT.

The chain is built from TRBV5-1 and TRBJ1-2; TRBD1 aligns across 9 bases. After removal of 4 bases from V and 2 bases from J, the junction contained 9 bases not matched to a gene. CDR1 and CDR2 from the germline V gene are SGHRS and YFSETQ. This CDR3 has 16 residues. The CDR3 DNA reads TGCGCCAGCAGCCCACCCACCGGGACAGGGAACTATGGCTACACCTTC. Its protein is CASSPPTGTGNYGYTF.

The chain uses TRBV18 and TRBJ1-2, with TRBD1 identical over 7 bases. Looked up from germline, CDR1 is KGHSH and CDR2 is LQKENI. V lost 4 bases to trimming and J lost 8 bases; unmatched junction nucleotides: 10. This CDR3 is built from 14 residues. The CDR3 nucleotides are TGTGCCAGCTCACGAGAGACAGGGTTCGTGGGCTACACCTTC. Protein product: CASSRETGFVGYTF.

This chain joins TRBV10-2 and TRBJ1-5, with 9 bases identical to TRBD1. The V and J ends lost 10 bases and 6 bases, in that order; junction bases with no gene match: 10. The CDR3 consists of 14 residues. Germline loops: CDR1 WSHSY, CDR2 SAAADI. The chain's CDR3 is CAKTQGASGQPQHF. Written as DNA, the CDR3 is TGCGCCAAGACACAGGGGGCGAGCGGTCAGCCCCAGCATTTT.